This TCR beta chain originates from a study of identical twins. Study-wide findings and caveats: Whereas memory repertoires showed no such difference, abundant cord blood beta clonotypes carried fewer insertions. Alpha sequences out of frame and shared by twins had excess low generation probability.

All of the donors were Caucasians in good health. Germline CDR1 is SGHTA and CDR2 is FQGNSA. This CDR3 has 14 residues. Trimming left V 5 bases short and J 6 bases short, with 16 bases between. This clonotype was detected a few times. Its antigen is unknown. TCRdb itself ran the 5' RACE reads through MiXCR, one entry per CDR3 protein. The data show some 630,000 distinct CDR3 sequences, with about 7.6% seen just once and over 1.5% held by the top ten. These records were also assigned to another study, of yellow fever vaccine responses in identical twins. That publication notes: Twins' T cell vaccine responses reportedly looked partly convergent, partly personalized.

The chain carries TRBV7-2 and TRBJ1-1, with D possibly matching TRBD1 (5 bases). Sample: PBMCs. This sequence originates from a young woman in good health. CDR3 nucleotide sequence: TGTGCCAGCAGCCTACCCCAGGGAGTACCTGAAGCTTTCTTT. It translates to CASSLPQGVPEAFF.